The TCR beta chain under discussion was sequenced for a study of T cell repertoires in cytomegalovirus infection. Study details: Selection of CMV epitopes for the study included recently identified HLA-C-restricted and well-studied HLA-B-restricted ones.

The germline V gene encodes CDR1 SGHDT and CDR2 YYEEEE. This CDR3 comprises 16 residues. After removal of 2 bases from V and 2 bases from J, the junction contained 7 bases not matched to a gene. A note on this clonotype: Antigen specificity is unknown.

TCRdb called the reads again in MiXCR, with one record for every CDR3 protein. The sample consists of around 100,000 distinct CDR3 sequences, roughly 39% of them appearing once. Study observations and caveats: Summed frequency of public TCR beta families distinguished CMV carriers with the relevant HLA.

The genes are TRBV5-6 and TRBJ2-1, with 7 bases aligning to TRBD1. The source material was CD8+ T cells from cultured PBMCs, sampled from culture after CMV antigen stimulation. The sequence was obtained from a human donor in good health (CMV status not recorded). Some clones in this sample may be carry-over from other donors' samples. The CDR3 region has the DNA TGTGCCAGCAGCTTATGGACAGGAATTACCTACAATGAGCAGTTCTTC. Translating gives CASSLWTGITYNEQFF. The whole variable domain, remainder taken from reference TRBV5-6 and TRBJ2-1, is DAGVTQSPTHLIKTRGQQVTLRCSPKSGHDTVSWYQQALGQGPQFIFQYYEEEERQRGNFPDRFSGHQFPNYSSELNVNALLLGDSALYLCASSLWTGITYNEQFFGPGTRLTVL.